These 14 T cell receptor beta chains originate from one sample sequenced in a study of cytomegalovirus exposure and HLA in healthy donors. It was with 60 Vbeta and 13 Jbeta primers that the PCR ran. The method was immunoSEQ multiplex PCR; TCRdb's version includes in-frame clones alone and lacks a portion of them. This table has roughly 79,000 clones, roughly 80% appearing once. Sequenced input: PBMCs. All receptors derive from a woman aged 50 to 65 in good health and CMV-seropositive.

The chain joins TRBV7-8 to TRBJ2-1, with no clear D. The CDR3 totals 12 residues. The germline V and J ends were trimmed by 4 bases and 9 bases, with 10 bases remaining between them. CDR1 and CDR2 (germline): SGHVS, FQNEAQ. The CDR3 sequence is CASSWRTGEQFF. As DNA, the CDR3 is TGTGCCAGCAGCTGGAGAACGGGTGAGCAGTTCTTC.

This clone occurred once. This rearrangement joins TRBV29-1 to TRBJ1-2, with 10 bases that match TRBD1. The CDR3 extends over 14 amino acids. With 4 bases clipped from V and 6 bases from J, the junction kept 8 bases outside the gene matches. Germline V gives CDR1 SQVTM, CDR2 ANQGSEA. The CDR3: CSVGPDRGSDGYTF. The CDR3 DNA reads TGCAGCGTTGGCCCGGACAGGGGGTCGGATGGCTACACCTTC.

The chain joins TRBV16 to TRBJ2-2, with TRBD1 identical over 8 bases. The J segment lost 3 bases and the V segment lost 4 bases, leaving 1 base of the junction unmatched. Germline V gene lookup returns CDR1 KGHSY and CDR2 FQNENV. This CDR3 region has 14 residues. DNA of the CDR3: TGTGCCAGCAGCCGACAGGGGTACACCGGGGAGCTGTTTTTT. Amino acids: CASSRQGYTGELFF.

This clone occurred a few times. The chain links TRBV5-4 to TRBJ2-1; perhaps TRBD2 as D (5 bases). Trimming pared 0 bases from V and 9 bases from J, leaving 7 bases between. CDR1 SGHNT and CDR2 YYREEE come from the germline V gene (reference sequence). This CDR3 is 12 amino acids long. The CDR3 is CASSLDEGEQFF. The DNA for the CDR3 is TGTGCCAGCAGCTTGGATGAGGGTGAGCAGTTCTTC.

The rearrangement links TRBV4-2 to TRBJ2-1, with 12 nucleotides matching TRBD2. The J segment lost 8 bases and the V segment lost 4 bases, leaving 6 bases of the junction unmatched. The CDR3 extends over 15 amino acids. Germline V gene data show CDR1 as LGHNA and CDR2 as YNFKEQ. Written as DNA, the CDR3 is TGTGCCAGCAGCCCGACTAGCGGGAGAAGTGATGAGCAGTTCTTC. Amino acid sequence: CASSPTSGRSDEQFF.

The chain links TRBV28 to TRBJ1-2, with D perhaps TRBD1 (5 bases). The germline V gene has CDR1 MDHEN and CDR2 SYDVKM. The V end was cut by 8 bases, the J end by 12 bases, with 13 bases between. This CDR3 has 10 amino acids. The CDR3 DNA reads TGTGCCAGCGGTGACAGATTTCACACCTTC. This gives the protein CASGDRFHTF.

This sequence joins TRBV7-2 and TRBJ1-2; 8 bases align to TRBD1. The germline V gene has CDR1 SGHTA and CDR2 FQGNSA. The J segment lost 11 bases and the V segment lost 3 bases, leaving 5 bases of the junction unmatched. CDR3 size: 12 residues. In DNA form, the CDR3 reads TGTGCCAGCAGCTTCGACAGGGGCAGGTACACCTTC. Translation gives CASSFDRGRYTF.

The V gene is TRBV28, the J gene TRBJ2-5; 7 nucleotides match TRBD2. J gave up 5 bases and V 6 bases, and 12 bases lay outside the gene matches. The germline gives CDR1 MDHEN, CDR2 SYDVKM. The CDR3 spans 15 residues. The CDR3 nucleotides are TGTGCCAGCAGCATGCTAGCGGTTATGGGGGAGACCCAGTACTTC. It codes for CASSMLAVMGETQYF.

The chain joins TRBV6-1 to TRBJ2-2; D remains unclear. The V end was cut by 7 bases, the J end by 5 bases, with 14 bases between. The CDR3 length is 14 residues. Germline CDR1 MNHNS, CDR2 SASEGT. The CDR3: CASNLLAWTGELFF. In nucleotides, the CDR3 is TGTGCCAGCAATCTACTCGCGTGGACCGGGGAGCTGTTTTTT.

The chain combines TRBV5-1 with TRBJ1-2; 7 bases agree with TRBD1. This CDR3 has 13 residues. The V gene end was trimmed by 4 bases and the J gene end by 6 bases; junction bases not matched to a gene: 6. Germline CDR1 reads SGHRS; CDR2 reads YFSETQ. Here the CDR3 DNA reads TGCGCCAGCAGCGGGCAGGGGGTTAATGGCTACACCTTC. Protein: CASSGQGVNGYTF.

V and J are TRBV28 and TRBJ2-2; tentatively, D is TRBD1 (7 bases). V lost 7 bases and J lost 6, with 15 bases in between. The length of the CDR3 is 14 residues. The V gene's germline CDR1 is MDHEN and CDR2 SYDVKM. Here the CDR3 reads CASTRGGGAGELFF. As DNA, the CDR3 is TGTGCCAGCACCAGAGGAGGGGGCGCCGGGGAGCTGTTTTTT.

This sequence joins TRBV5-1 and TRBJ2-7, with D unclear. The CDR3 is 12 amino acids. Germline V gene data show CDR1 as SGHRS and CDR2 as YFSETQ. Trimming stripped 3 bases from V and 2 bases from J, with 6 bases between. The CDR3 loop reads CASSYGPYEQYF. In DNA form, the CDR3 reads TGCGCCAGCAGCTATGGGCCCTACGAGCAGTACTTC.

The chain joins TRBV19 to TRBJ2-5, with TRBD2 matching 8 bases. The CDR3 runs 15 residues. V gave up 1 base and J gave up 4 bases; unmatched junction bases: 5. Germline lookup yields CDR1 LNHDA and CDR2 SQIVND (reference sequence). The CDR3 DNA follows: TGTGCCAGTAGTATAGCTCGGGGGGGCACAGAGACCCAGTACTTC. It yields the protein CASSIARGGTETQYF.

The CDR3 reads CASSRRGGSSGANVLTF. The CDR3 nucleotides read TGTGCCAGCAGCCGCCGGGGGGGTTCCTCTGGGGCCAACGTCCTGACTTTC. The chain carries TRBV11-1 and TRBJ2-6; 8 nucleotides agree with TRBD2. There are 17 residues in the CDR3. The V gene end was trimmed by 5 bases and the J gene end by 0 bases; junction bases not matched to a gene: 6. Germline V lookup: CDR1 SGHAT, CDR2 FQDESV (reference sequence).